This is a list of T cell receptor beta chains from one sample in a study of T cells in Graves' hyperthyroidism and ophthalmopathy. TCRdb re-analysed the multiplex PCR reads in MiXCR, keeping a single row per CDR3 protein. The sample has a few hundred thousand distinct CDR3 sequences, roughly 15% seen once. The sample consisted of blood. Receptors were obtained from a woman aged 55-70 years with Graves' ophthalmopathy. Both conserved end residues are part of each CDR3. The D gene is left open where the match is weak. Not every row has a clone size; where given, it reads once, few, many or a size class.

D gene	V gene	clone size	J gene	CDR3 DNA	CDR3 protein
TRBD1	TRBV29-1	NA	TRBJ2-3	TGCAGCGTTCGACAGGGTGAAACAGATACGCAGTATTTT	CSVRQGETDTQYF
NA	TRBV20-1	many	TRBJ2-3	TGCAGTGCTCCCCCTGCTTCGGATACGCAGTATTTT	CSAPPASDTQYF
NA	TRBV12-3/TRBV12-4	many	TRBJ1-4	TGTGCCAGCAGCAGTGCTTGGGGCGCTCAGAAACTGTTTTTT	CASSSAWGAQKLFF
NA	TRBV7-9	NA	TRBJ2-3	TGTGCCAGCAGCCCGACAGGCCTCCAGGGCACAGATACGCAGTATTTT	CASSPTGLQGTDTQYF
NA	TRBV6-5	many	TRBJ2-1	TGTGCCAGCAGTTACCCCGGCGGTTTGACCTACAATGAGCAGTTCTTC	CASSYPGGLTYNEQFF
NA	TRBV9	NA	TRBJ2-7	TGTGCCAGCAGCCCACAAGCCGGGGCGGGGTTGGAGCAGTACTTC	CASSPQAGAGLEQYF
NA	TRBV3-1	many	TRBJ2-1	TGTGCCAGCAGCCAGATGCCGTTATCCTACAATGAGCAGTTCTTC	CASSQMPLSYNEQFF
NA	TRBV7-9	many	TRBJ2-1	TGTGCCAGCAGCCGACTTGGGGCAGGAGCCTCATTGAATGAGCAGTTCTTC	CASSRLGAGASLNEQFF
NA	TRBV6-1	many	TRBJ2-5	TGTGCCAGCACCCCCCTAGGGGGAGGGATCCAAGAGACCCAGTACTTC	CASTPLGGGIQETQYF
NA	TRBV12-3/TRBV12-4	few	TRBJ2-2	TGTGCCAGCAGTCGACAGGCGGACACCGGGGAGCTGTTTTTT	CASSRQADTGELFF
NA	TRBV7-2	many	TRBJ2-1	TGTGCCAGCAGTTCCGAACAAGTCAACACCTACAATGAGCAGTTCTTC	CASSSEQVNTYNEQFF
NA	TRBV4-1	few	TRBJ2-1	TGCGCCAGCAGCCAAGATCCGGTCTTC	CASSQDPVF
NA	TRBV20-1	many	TRBJ2-7	TGCAGTGCTACCTCCGGGACTTCGAGCTCCTACGAGCAGTACTTC	CSATSGTSSSYEQYF
TRBD1	TRBV2	once	TRBJ2-3	TGTGCCAGCAGTTACTCCCCGGACAGGGGCGACACAGATACGCAGTATTTT	CASSYSPDRGDTDTQYF
TRBD1	TRBV6-1	many	TRBJ2-1	TGTGCCAGCAGTGATCTTGGGACAGCAAGGAATGAGCAGTTCTTC	CASSDLGTARNEQFF
NA	TRBV6-1	many	TRBJ1-1	TGTGCCAGCAGCCCCGACAGGTCCCCTGAAGCTTTCTTT	CASSPDRSPEAFF
NA	TRBV15	NA	TRBJ2-7	TGTGCCACCAGCAGAGAGGGGGGGGCAGCCTACGAGCAGTACTTC	CATSREGGAAYEQYF
NA	TRBV20-1	NA	TRBJ2-4	TGCAGTGCTAGAGATGCGGTTCAGCTCATTCAGTACTTC	CSARDAVQLIQYF
TRBD1	TRBV2	many	TRBJ2-1	TGTGCCAGCAGTGAGGAGGACAGGGGGGGTGAGCAGTTCTTC	CASSEEDRGGEQFF
NA	TRBV12-3/TRBV12-4	NA	TRBJ2-2	TGTGCCAGTAAGATCAGGGGGGTCGGGGAGCTGTTTTTT	CASKIRGVGELFF
TRBD1	TRBV28	few	TRBJ1-2	TGTGCCAGCTTCGGCTGGGACAGGGGTAGTGGCTACACCTTC	CASFGWDRGSGYTF
NA	TRBV5-1	many	TRBJ2-1	TGCGCCAGCAGCATGGGGGTACCCGAGAAAAATGAGCAGTTCTTC	CASSMGVPEKNEQFF